This TCR beta chain was sequenced for a study of blood T cells in healthy people across ages. Each sample provided at least 5 micrograms of extracted total RNA. A second roughly 6 to 12 cycle PCR used barcoded and J-beta primers. MiXCR, run by TCRdb on the 5' RACE reads, gives a single entry per CDR3 protein. Seen here are about 1.7 million distinct CDR3 sequences, 28% observed once, and the top ten hold over 7%. Study-level findings and limits: Nothing was known about donor CMV status, and this possibly confounded expanded clonotype changes. PBMCs that were unsorted prevented a conclusive naive versus antigen-experienced comparison.

The CDR3 has 11 amino acids. Germline V lookup: CDR1 MDHEN, CDR2 SYDVKM. As regards this clonotype: Its antigen is not known. A read error may be the cause here, since a much bigger clone is one base away.

This sequence joins TRBV28 and TRBJ2-4; D is perhaps TRBD1 (5 bases). The sample consisted of blood. The sequence derives from a woman younger than 45 in good health. DNA for the CDR3: TGTGTCAGCACCGGCTGGGGCTTTCAGTACTTC. Its protein product is CVSTGWGFQYF.